This T cell receptor (beta chain) is from a study of blood T cells in healthy people across ages. Study results and caveats: As naive T cell percentage varied, TCR beta diversity correlated strongly with it.

A second PCR of roughly 7 to 11 cycles used a sample-barcoded 5' primer and a J-beta primer mix. TCRdb reanalysed the 5' RACE reads using MiXCR and keeps one entry per CDR3 protein. The sample records 1.4 million or so distinct CDR3 sequences, under 55% being singletons. Trimming at V came to 6 bases and at J to 0 bases, leaving 11 bases not matched to a gene. This CDR3 has 17 amino acids. Only a few counts were recorded for this clonotype. Its specificity is unknown. Sequencing used blood. V usage is TRBV12-3 or TRBV12-4 and J usage is TRBJ1-2, with 9 bases identical to TRBD1. The sequence was obtained from a woman aged 18-30 years in good health. DNA of the CDR3: TGTGCCAGCAGGCCCGGGACAGGGATTCGAACTAACTATGGCTACACCTTC. It codes for CASRPGTGIRTNYGYTF.